This section outlines one T cell receptor (beta chain) sequence together with its context. This sample was included in a study of control samples from healthy donors and cancer patients. The repertoire was sequenced with immunoSEQ multiplex PCR; TCRdb's copy has only in-frame clones and lacks some. The sample lists 65,000 to 100,000 clones, more than 70% occurring once. There are 13 residues in the CDR3. V was shortened by 6 bases and J by 4 bases, with 12 bases between the two germline ends. Germline assignment: CDR1 SGDLS and CDR2 YYNGEE. The chain employs TRBV9 and TRBJ2-3; the D gene could be TRBD1 or TRBD2 (5 bases each). The receptor's source is a man between 50 and 59 years old in good health. The sample comprised blood. The CDR3 is CASTEVGADTQYF. The DNA of the CDR3 is TGTGCCAGCACGGAGGTAGGGGCAGATACGCAGTATTTT.